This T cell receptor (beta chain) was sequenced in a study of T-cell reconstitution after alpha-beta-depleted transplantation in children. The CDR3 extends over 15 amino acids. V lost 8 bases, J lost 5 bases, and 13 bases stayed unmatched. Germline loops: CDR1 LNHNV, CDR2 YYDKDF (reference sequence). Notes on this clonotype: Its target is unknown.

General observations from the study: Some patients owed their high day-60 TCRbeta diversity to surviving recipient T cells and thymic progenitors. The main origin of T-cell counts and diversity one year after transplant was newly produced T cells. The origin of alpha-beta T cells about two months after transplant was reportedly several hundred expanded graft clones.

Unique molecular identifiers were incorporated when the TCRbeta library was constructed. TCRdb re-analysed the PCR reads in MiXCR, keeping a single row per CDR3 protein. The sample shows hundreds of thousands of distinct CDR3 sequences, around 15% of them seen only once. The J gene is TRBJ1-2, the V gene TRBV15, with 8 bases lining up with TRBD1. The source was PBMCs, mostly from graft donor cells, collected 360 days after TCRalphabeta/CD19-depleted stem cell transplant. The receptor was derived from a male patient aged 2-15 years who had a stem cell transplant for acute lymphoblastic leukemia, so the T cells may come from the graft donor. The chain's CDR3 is CATALEDRVEYGYTF. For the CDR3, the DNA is TGTGCCACCGCCCTCGAGGACAGGGTAGAGTATGGCTACACCTTC. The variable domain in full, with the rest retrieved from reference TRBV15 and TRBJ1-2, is DAMVIQNPRYQVTQFGKPVTLSCSQTLNHNVMYWYQQKSSQAPKLLFHYYDKDFNNEADTPDNFQSRRPNTSFCFLDIRSPGLGDTAMYLCATALEDRVEYGYTFGSGTRLTVV.